These 25 T cell receptor beta chains originate from one sample sequenced in a study of blood T cells in healthy people across ages. A second 7 to 11 cycle PCR used barcoded and J-beta primers. A single record per CDR3 protein comes from TCRdb applying MiXCR to the 5' RACE reads. This table holds some 640,000 distinct CDR3 sequences, under 30% found once. Sequencing was performed on blood. The receptors shown here come from a woman aged 80 or over in good health.

This clonotype was observed many times. V is TRBV5-6 and J is TRBJ2-1; D call uncertain. Germline values: CDR1 SGHDT, CDR2 YYEEEE. This CDR3 contains 14 residues. V was trimmed by 0 bases and J by 8 bases, leaving 12 bases between them. The CDR3 nucleotides read TGTGCCAGCAGCTTGGCAGGTAAGGGCCATGAGCAGTTCTTC. Its protein is CASSLAGKGHEQFF.

The table lists this clonotype with many counts. The rearrangement links TRBV7-2 to TRBJ1-1, with 12 bases matching TRBD1. Trimming removed 5 bases from V and 4 bases from J; junction bases left unmatched: 8. The CDR3 loop spans 16 amino acids. Per the germline V gene, CDR1 is SGHTA and CDR2 is FQGNSA. The CDR3 is CASSQPGQGASTEAFF. The CDR3 DNA sequence: TGTGCCAGCAGCCAACCGGGACAGGGGGCGAGCACTGAAGCTTTCTTT.

About this clonotype: This may stem from a read error, because a much larger clone lies one nucleotide away. The V call is TRBV11-2, the J call TRBJ2-5; maybe TRBD1 (8 bases). The CDR3 is 15 amino acids. Trimming left V 2 bases short and J 11 bases short, with 21 bases between. Germline assignment: CDR1 SGHAT and CDR2 FQNNGV. The CDR3 region has the DNA TGTGCCAGCAGCTTACGACTAGCTACAGGGGGTGAGCAGTACTTC. Its translation: CASSLRLATGGEQYF.

In its sample, this clonotype was seen many times. The chain carries TRBV6-2 or TRBV6-3 and TRBJ1-5, with 7 nucleotides matching TRBD1. Per the germline V gene, CDR1 is MNHEY and CDR2 is SVGEGT. The CDR3 is 14 amino acids. Unmatched junction bases numbered 5, after V lost 6 bases and J lost 3 bases. This CDR3 is CASRRTGNNQPQHF. The DNA of the CDR3 is TGTGCCAGCAGGCGGACAGGCAACAATCAGCCCCAGCATTTT.

This chain connects TRBV20-1 to TRBJ2-3; 9 positions agree with TRBD2. There are 15 residues in the CDR3. J was trimmed by 7 bases and V by 6 bases; bases with no gene match: 14. In germline, CDR1 is DFQATT, CDR2 SNEGSKA (reference sequence). CDR3 protein: CSARRDGGRGNTQYF. The CDR3, as DNA: TGCAGTGCCCGACGAGACGGCGGGAGGGGTAATACGCAGTATTTT.

The rearrangement links TRBV20-1 to TRBJ2-7; TRBD1 might be the D (6 bases). Deletions cut 6 bases from V and 2 bases from J, with 14 bases between. Germline V gene sequence: CDR1 DFQATT, CDR2 SNEGSKA (reference sequence). The CDR3 is 13 residues long. The CDR3, as DNA: TGCAGTGCCTATACACAGGGAACCTACGAGCAGTACTTC. Translation gives CSAYTQGTYEQYF.

The chain recombines TRBV4-2 with TRBJ2-5; 9 bases fit TRBD2. This CDR3 is 16 amino acids long. Germline CDR1 LGHNA, CDR2 YNFKEQ. The V segment lost 0 bases and the J segment 5 bases; nucleotides outside the gene matches: 7. The CDR3: CASSQERGGHFETQYF. DNA of the CDR3: TGTGCCAGCAGCCAAGAGCGGGGGGGCCATTTTGAGACCCAGTACTTC.

This clonotype has a count of ten or more. This chain connects TRBV7-9 to TRBJ1-6; tentatively, D is TRBD1 (5 bases). The CDR3 has 18 amino acids. CDR1 and CDR2 from the germline V gene are SEHNR and FQNEAQ (reference sequence). Trimming stripped 11 bases from V and 0 bases from J, with 23 bases between. The CDR3 loop reads CAYIKWGRQSSYNSPLHF. DNA of the CDR3: TGTGCCTACATCAAATGGGGACGCCAGAGCTCCTATAATTCACCCCTCCACTTT.

Ten or more counts support this clonotype. The chain has TRBV7-2 and TRBJ2-3; D unresolved. Trimming left V 1 base short and J 4 bases short, with 9 bases between. CDR1 SGHTA and CDR2 FQGNSA come from the germline V gene. The CDR3 is 14 residues long. For the CDR3, the DNA is TGTGCCAGCAGCTTAGAATTTTCGGCAGATACGCAGTATTTT. Encoded protein: CASSLEFSADTQYF.

At least ten counts were recorded for this clonotype. This chain links TRBV28 with TRBJ1-5; 10 bases are a match to TRBD1. Germline values: CDR1 MDHEN, CDR2 SYDVKM. The CDR3 totals 16 residues. The trim removed 4 bases at V and 9 bases at J, leaving 12 bases unmatched. CDR3 nucleotide sequence: TGTGCCAGCAGTTCCCCGACAGGGGGCCTATATCTGCCCCAGCATTTT. It yields the protein CASSSPTGGLYLPQHF.

This clonotype showed up just a few times. The gene calls are TRBV9 and TRBJ2-5; TRBD1 aligns across 8 bases. The CDR3 extends over 17 amino acids. Trimming removed 0 bases from V and 1 base from J; junction bases left unmatched: 8. Per the germline V gene, CDR1 is SGDLS and CDR2 is YYNGEE. DNA of the CDR3: TGTGCCAGCAGCGTAGCAGTCGCTCAGGGGGCCCAAGAGACCCAGTACTTC. Its translation is CASSVAVAQGAQETQYF.

This clonotype was seen at least ten times. This chain links TRBV18 with TRBJ2-7; no reliable D call. Germline values: CDR1 KGHSH, CDR2 LQKENI. The CDR3 has 13 amino acids. Trimming stripped 2 bases from V and 2 bases from J, with 7 bases between. CDR3 loop: CASSPIDAYEQYF. CDR3 coding DNA: TGTGCCAGCTCACCAATAGATGCCTACGAGCAGTACTTC.

The genes are TRBV3-1 and TRBJ2-1; 13 bases match TRBD2. The V and J ends lost 0 bases and 6 bases, in that order; junction bases with no gene match: 11. This CDR3 is 19 amino acids long. From germline, CDR1 is LGHDT and CDR2 YNNKEL (reference sequence). CDR3 protein: CASSQDSRLAGGGPNEQFF. DNA for the CDR3: TGTGCCAGCAGCCAAGATTCGCGACTAGCGGGGGGTGGGCCCAATGAGCAGTTCTTC.

As concerns this clonotype: This may arise from a read error, as a much more abundant clone is one base away. The gene calls are TRBV2 and TRBJ2-1; 8 bases match TRBD2. Germline lookup yields CDR1 SNHLY and CDR2 FYNNEI. This CDR3 contains 16 residues. The CDR3 DNA sequence: TGTGCCGGCAGTCGGGAGCGGGGGTACTCCTACAATGAGCAGTTCTTC. This encodes CAGSRERGYSYNEQFF.

The table lists this clonotype with many counts. The rearrangement joins TRBV20-1 to TRBJ2-1; D not resolved. Germline CDR1 reads DFQATT; CDR2 reads SNEGSKA (reference sequence). The CDR3 extends over 11 amino acids. CDR3 sequence reads: CRKGPAVVQFF. The CDR3 coding sequence is TGCAGGAAAGGGCCGGCTGTTGTGCAGTTCTTC.

A note on this clonotype: A clone one base away is much larger, so this may be a read error. The chain uses TRBV5-5 and TRBJ2-5; the D gene is possibly TRBD2 (5 bases). The V end was cut by 6 bases, the J end by 11 bases, with 23 bases between. The CDR3 extends over 14 amino acids. In germline, CDR1 is SGHKS, CDR2 YYEKEE (reference sequence). The CDR3: CASTGEHRVDEQYF. CDR3 bases: TGTGCCAGCACCGGGGAACATCGTGTTGATGAGCAGTACTTC.

The chain is built from TRBV2 and TRBJ2-5; D not certain. Matching the DNA end better, TRBJ2-7 makes the J call doubtful. Germline CDR1 is SNHLY and CDR2 is FYNNEI. The CDR3 spans 12 residues. CDR3 sequence reads: CASSEQSPEQYF. For the CDR3, the DNA is TGTGCCAGCAGTGAACAGAGTCCCGAGCAGTACTTC.

Concerning this clonotype itself: A much larger clone sits a single nucleotide away, making a read error possible. The chain uses TRBV2 and TRBJ2-7; TRBD1 matches at 8 bases. The J call is uncertain, as TRBJ2-5 better fits the DNA end. Germline values: CDR1 SNHLY, CDR2 FYNNEI. CDR3 length equals 16 residues. Here the CDR3 DNA reads TGTGCCAGCTCTGACAGGGGCGGGCGGCTCTACGAGACCCAGTACTTC. Its translation is CASSDRGGRLYETQYF.

This clonotype was seen at least ten times. The J gene is TRBJ2-7, the V gene TRBV5-1, with 12 nucleotides matching TRBD1. Germline lookup yields CDR1 SGHRS and CDR2 YFSETQ. J gave up 3 bases and V 5 bases, and 3 bases lay outside the gene matches. This CDR3 comprises 14 residues. The CDR3 nucleotides are TGCGCCAGCAGGGGGACAGGGGGCGACTACGAGCAGTACTTC. This translates into CASRGTGGDYEQYF.

The CDR3 coding sequence is TGCAGCGTTCTTTTCCCGGGGGACAGTGACGAGCAGTACTTC. Encoded protein: CSVLFPGDSDEQYF. The gene calls are TRBV29-1 and TRBJ2-5, with D maybe TRBD1 (7 bases). The DNA end lines up better with TRBJ2-7; the J call may be wrong. Germline assignment: CDR1 SQVTM and CDR2 ANQGSEA. The CDR3 totals 14 residues.

CDR3 DNA sequence: TGCGCCAGCAGCTTGGCCAGTGTCAAAAACCTCTACGAGCAGTACTTC. Protein product: CASSLASVKNLYEQYF. The J gene is TRBJ2-7, the V gene TRBV5-1; unclear D gene. V lost 0 bases to trimming and J lost 3 bases, with 16 bases between them. Germline V gene sequence: CDR1 SGHRS, CDR2 YFSETQ. This CDR3 is 16 amino acids long.

This chain uses TRBV29-1 with TRBJ2-5; D might be TRBD2 (6 bases). Germline assignment: CDR1 SQVTM and CDR2 ANQGSEA. Deletions cut 7 bases from V and 12 bases from J, with 12 bases between. CDR3 length: 9 amino acids. This chain's CDR3 is CSATGTEYF. The CDR3 coding sequence is TGCAGCGCAACCGGGACTGAGTACTTC.

This rearrangement joins TRBV20-1 to TRBJ2-4; D gene unclear. Germline V gene sequence: CDR1 DFQATT, CDR2 SNEGSKA (reference sequence). There are 13 residues in the CDR3. V dropped 4 bases and J dropped 0 bases, with 7 bases sitting between them. The CDR3 region has the DNA TGCAGTGCTACGGCTGTAGCCAAAAACATTCAGTACTTC. Protein sequence: CSATAVAKNIQYF.

The chain combines TRBV9 with TRBJ2-2; TRBD2 is a possible D gene (7 bases). The V gene's germline CDR1 is SGDLS and CDR2 YYNGEE. Trimming shortened V by 4 bases and J by 2 bases, and 15 bases separated the two germline ends. The CDR3 covers 16 residues. The chain's CDR3 is CASSRAGASNTGELFF. The DNA for the CDR3 is TGTGCCAGCAGCCGGGCGGGGGCCAGCAACACCGGGGAGCTGTTTTTT.

The chain couples TRBV20-1 to TRBJ2-1, with D perhaps matching TRBD1 (5 bases). Trimming took off 3 bases at V and 10 bases at J, with 7 bases between the two ends. This CDR3 contains 10 residues. Germline loops: CDR1 DFQATT, CDR2 SNEGSKA (reference sequence). In nucleotides, the CDR3 is TGCAGTGCTAGCTACAGGGAGCAGTTCTTC. This gives the protein CSASYREQFF.